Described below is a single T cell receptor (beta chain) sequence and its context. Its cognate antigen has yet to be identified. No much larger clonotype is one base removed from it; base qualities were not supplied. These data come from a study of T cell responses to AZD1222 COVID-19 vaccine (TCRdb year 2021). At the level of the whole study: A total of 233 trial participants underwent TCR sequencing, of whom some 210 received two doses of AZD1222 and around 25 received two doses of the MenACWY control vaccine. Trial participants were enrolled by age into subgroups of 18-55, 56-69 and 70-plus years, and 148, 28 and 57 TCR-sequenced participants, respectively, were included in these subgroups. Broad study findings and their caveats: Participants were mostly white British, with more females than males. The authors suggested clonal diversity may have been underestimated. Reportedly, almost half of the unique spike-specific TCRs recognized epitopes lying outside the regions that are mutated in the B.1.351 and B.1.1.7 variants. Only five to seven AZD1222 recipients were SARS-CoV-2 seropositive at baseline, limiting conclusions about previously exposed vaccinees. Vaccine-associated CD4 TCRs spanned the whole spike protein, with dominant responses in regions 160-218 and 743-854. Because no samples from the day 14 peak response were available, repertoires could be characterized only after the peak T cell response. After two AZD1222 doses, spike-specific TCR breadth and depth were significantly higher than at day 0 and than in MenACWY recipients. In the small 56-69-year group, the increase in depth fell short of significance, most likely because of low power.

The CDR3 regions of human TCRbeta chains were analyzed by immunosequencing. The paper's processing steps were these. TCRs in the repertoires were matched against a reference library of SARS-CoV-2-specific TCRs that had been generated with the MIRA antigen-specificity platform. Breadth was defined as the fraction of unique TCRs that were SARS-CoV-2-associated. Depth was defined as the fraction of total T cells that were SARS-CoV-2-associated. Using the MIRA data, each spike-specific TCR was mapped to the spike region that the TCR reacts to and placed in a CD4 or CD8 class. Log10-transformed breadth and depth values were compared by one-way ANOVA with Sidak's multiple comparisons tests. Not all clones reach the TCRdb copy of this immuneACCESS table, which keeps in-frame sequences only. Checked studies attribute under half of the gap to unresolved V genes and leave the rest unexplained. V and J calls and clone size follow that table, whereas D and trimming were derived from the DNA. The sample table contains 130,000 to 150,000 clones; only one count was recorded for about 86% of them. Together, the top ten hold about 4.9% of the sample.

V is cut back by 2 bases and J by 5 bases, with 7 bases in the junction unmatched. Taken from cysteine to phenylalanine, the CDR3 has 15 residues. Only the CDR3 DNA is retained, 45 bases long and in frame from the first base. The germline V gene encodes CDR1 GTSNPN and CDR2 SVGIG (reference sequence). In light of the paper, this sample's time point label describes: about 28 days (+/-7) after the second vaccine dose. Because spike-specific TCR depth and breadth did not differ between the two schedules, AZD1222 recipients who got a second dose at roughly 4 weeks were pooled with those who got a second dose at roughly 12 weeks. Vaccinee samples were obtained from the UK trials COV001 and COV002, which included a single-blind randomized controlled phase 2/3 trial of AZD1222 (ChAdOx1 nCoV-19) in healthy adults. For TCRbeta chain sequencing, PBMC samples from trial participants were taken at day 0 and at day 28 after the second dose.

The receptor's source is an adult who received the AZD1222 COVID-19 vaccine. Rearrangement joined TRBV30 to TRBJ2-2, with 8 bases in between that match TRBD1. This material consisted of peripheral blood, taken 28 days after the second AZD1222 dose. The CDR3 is CAWSFGQGRTGELFF. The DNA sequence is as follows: TGTGCCTGGAGTTTTGGACAGGGAAGGACCGGGGAGCTGTTTTTT. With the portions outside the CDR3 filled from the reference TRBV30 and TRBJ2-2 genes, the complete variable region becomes SQTIHQWPATLVQPVGSPLSLECTVEGTSNPNLYWYRQAAGRGLQLLFYSVGIGQISSEVPQNLSASRPQDRQFILSSKKLLLSDSGFYLCAWSFGQGRTGELFFGEGSRLTVL.